This T cell receptor (beta chain) was retrieved from a study of blood T cell repertoires in COVID-19 (dated by TCRdb to 2019 to 2021). In the study overall: Collaborator samples came from the United States, Italy and Spain and covered acute and convalescent phases of COVID-19. The material from the prospective study consisted of cDNA or gDNA derived from T cells, B-cell-depleted T cells, or PBMCs. The dataset comprised deeply sampled blood TCRbeta repertoires from subjects exposed to, actively infected with, or recovered from COVID-19. The repertoires were released in a freely available public database intended as a resource for research on the immune response to SARS-CoV-2. Samples came from the ongoing ImmuneRACE study (first 160 participants) plus 1,254 subjects from 6 global collaborators. Sample metadata almost always included a de-identified subject ID, COVID-19 status, age in years and sex. Where available, HLA class I and class II types were taken from metadata supplied by the sample provider and were not determined by assay-based typing. Paper-wide results and their limitations: The amount of clinical and demographic metadata varied by source and participant and was provided uncurated.

The sample holds a few counts of this clone. Its antigen remains undetermined. Within one base of it there is no much larger clone, and no base qualities were kept. After removal of 4 bases from V and 3 bases from J, the junction retains 17 bases not matched to a gene. Sequences MNHNS (CDR1) and SASEGT (CDR2) are obtained from the germline V gene. CDR3 length: 19 amino acids, cysteine to phenylalanine. Kept here is only the CDR3 DNA, which spans 57 bases and is read in frame from base 1. Collaborating institutions collected whole blood in K2EDTA tubes following their own protocols. Collaborator samples were shipped for TCRbeta analysis as frozen whole blood, isolated PBMCs, or DNA extracted from either sample type. TCRbeta CDR3 regions were amplified from genomic DNA by means of the immunoSEQ Assay, a bias-controlled multiplex PCR. Per the source publication's procedure: Within the assay, amplification of reference gene primers was used to estimate how many nucleated cells each sample contained. To quantify the absolute abundance of each unique TCRbeta CDR3 rearrangement, sequence reads were collapsed and filtered. Productive Simpson clonality was computed per sample as the square root of Simpson's diversity index over productive rearrangements. TCRdb limited this immuneACCESS table to in-frame rearrangements with V and J called. A share of clones is missing; checked studies link under half to unresolved V genes, and the rest is unexplained. V and J calls and clone size come straight from that table; D and trimming were deduced from the DNA. The sample table records some 150,000 clones; around 83% of these occur just once. The ten largest clones represent 1% to 1.2% of the sample.

The sequencing sample was made of peripheral blood. The sequence is built from TRBV6-1 and TRBJ2-1; 8 nucleotides in the junction match TRBD1. The receptor's source is a man aged 40-50 years with acute or convalescent COVID-19. This receptor carries the CDR3 CASSVPGTGGFGNYNEQFF. The base sequence is TGTGCCAGCAGTGTGCCCGGGACAGGTGGCTTCGGTAACTACAATGAGCAGTTCTTC.